This T cell receptor beta chain was profiled in a study of T cell responses to AZD1222 COVID-19 vaccine (dated by TCRdb to about 2021). Some background on the complete study: TCR sequencing covered 233 trial participants: nearly 210 given two doses of AZD1222 and 26 given two doses of MenACWY control vaccine. Trial participants were enrolled into age subgroups of 18-55, 56-69 and 70-plus years, which contained around 150, 28 and 57 TCR-sequenced participants, respectively. Results the study describes overall, beyond this receptor: After two AZD1222 doses, spike-specific TCR breadth and depth were significantly higher than at day 0 and than in MenACWY recipients. Because no day 14 peak-response samples were available, repertoires were characterized only after the peak T cell response. Participants were mostly white British and included more females than males, and it was suggested by the authors that clonal diversity may have been underestimated. The 56-69-year group was small, and its depth increase did not reach significance, likely because of low power. CD4 TCRs associated with the vaccine covered the entire spike protein, and the dominant responses were in regions 160-218 and 743-854. Conclusions about previously exposed vaccinees are limited because only six or seven AZD1222 recipients were SARS-CoV-2 seropositive at baseline. Epitopes outside the regions mutated in the B.1.351 and B.1.1.7 variants were reportedly recognized by nearly half of the unique spike-specific TCRs.

A distance of 8 bases separates the germline ends of V and J, which lose 1 base and 5 bases respectively. Its CDR3 holds 13 amino acids, cysteine through phenylalanine. Kept here is only the CDR3 DNA, which spans 39 bases and is read in frame from base 1. The germline V gene gives CDR1 as MDHEN and CDR2 as SYDVKM. The CDR3 regions of human TCRbeta chains were subjected to immunosequencing. As for how the authors treated the data: TCRs in the repertoires were compared against a reference library of SARS-CoV-2-specific TCRs that had been generated with the MIRA antigen-specificity platform. Breadth was defined as the fraction of unique TCRs that were SARS-CoV-2-associated. Depth was defined as the fraction of total T cells that were SARS-CoV-2-associated. Using the MIRA data, every spike-specific TCR was mapped to the spike region that the TCR reacted to and assigned to either a CD4 or a CD8 class. Log10-transformed breadth and depth values were compared by one-way ANOVA with Sidak's multiple comparisons tests. The table was pulled from immuneACCESS by TCRdb, which kept in-frame rearrangements only. Such tables lose some clones; where checked, under half of the loss comes from unresolved V genes, and the rest has no known cause. D and trimming come from the DNA, and the V and J calls and clone size come from that table. Within this sample are about 120,000 clones, with 92% of them counted one time only. The ten top clones hold 6% to 9% of the sample.

The time point label here, explained by the study, means: about 28 days (+/-7) after the second vaccine dose. AZD1222 recipients given second doses at about 4 weeks or at about 12 weeks were pooled, since spike-specific TCR depth and breadth were not found to differ between the two schedules. Vaccinee samples came from UK trials COV001 and COV002, including a single-blind randomized controlled phase 2/3 trial of AZD1222 (ChAdOx1 nCoV-19) in healthy adults. Trial participant PBMC samples were collected at day 0 and day 28 after the second dose for TCRbeta chain sequencing. Note on this clone: Its antigen is currently not known. No much larger clone is present one base from it, and per-base qualities are unavailable.

The TCR was taken from an adult who received the AZD1222 COVID-19 vaccine. Here the sequenced sample was peripheral blood, taken 28 days after the second AZD1222 dose. This sequence uses TRBV28 and TRBJ1-2; no D gene can be assigned with confidence. For the CDR3, the sequence is CASSLSGEYGYTF. The DNA sequence is given as TGTGCCAGCAGTTTATCCGGGGAGTATGGCTACACCTTC.